The 23 T cell receptor beta chains reported below all come from one sample, sequenced in a study of T cell responses to AZD1222 COVID-19 vaccine. Sequenced by immunoSEQ multiplex PCR; TCRdb stores in-frame clones only, minus some. In the table there are some 110,000 clones, 89% of which are singletons. The sequences come from peripheral blood, collected 28 days after the second AZD1222 dose. The receptors derive from an adult who received the AZD1222 COVID-19 vaccine.

The chain couples TRBV14 to TRBJ1-2; D gene uncertain. CDR1 SGHDN and CDR2 FVKESK come from the germline V gene. The CDR3 is 12 amino acids. Trimming removed 1 base from V and 4 bases from J, with 4 bases in between. The CDR3 sequence is CASSQVGYGYTF. The CDR3 nucleotides read TGTGCCAGCAGCCAAGTTGGCTATGGCTACACCTTC.

Points on this clone: Other DNA sequences in the same sample also yield this CDR3. V is TRBV7-9 and J is TRBJ2-1; D not certain. V lost 5 bases, J lost 8 bases, and 7 bases lay in between. This CDR3 contains 11 residues. Germline V gene data show CDR1 as SEHNR and CDR2 as FQNEAQ (reference sequence). CDR3 nucleotide sequence: TGTGCCAGCAGCCTCGCCGATGAGCAGTTCTTC. Amino acid sequence: CASSLADEQFF.

The chain links TRBV9 to TRBJ1-2; 7 nucleotides line up with TRBD1. The CDR3 totals 14 residues. V dropped 3 bases and J dropped 6; count of bases not matched to a gene: 8. The V gene's germline CDR1 is SGDLS and CDR2 YYNGEE. CDR3 sequence reads: CASSANRGSNGYTF. Here the CDR3 DNA reads TGTGCCAGCAGCGCCAACAGGGGATCGAATGGCTACACCTTC. The full variable domain, with the rest looked up from reference TRBV9 and TRBJ1-2, is DSGVTQTPKHLITATGQRVTLRCSPRSGDLSVYWYQQSLDQGLQFLIQYYNGEERAKGNILERFSAQQFPDLHSELNLSSLELGDSALYFCASSANRGSNGYTFGSGTRLTVV.

The chain joins TRBV5-8 to TRBJ1-2, with D hard to call. CDR1 SGHTS and CDR2 YDEGEE come from the germline V gene. This CDR3 is built from 14 residues. Trimming pared 2 bases from V and 5 bases from J, leaving 13 bases between. The CDR3 coding sequence is TGTGCCAGCAGCTTTGGTCGGACGGCGTATGGCTACACCTTC. Translation: CASSFGRTAYGYTF.

CDR3 in DNA: TGCAGCGTTGTTTGGGGGGAGCAAGGAGCTTTCTTT. It yields the protein CSVVWGEQGAFF. V is TRBV29-1 and J is TRBJ1-1; a weak D match, TRBD1 (5 bases). Per germline, CDR1 SQVTM and CDR2 ANQGSEA. This CDR3 is 12 amino acids long. Between the trimmed V and J ends, which lost 4 bases and 10 bases, there was a span of 16 bases.

Details on this clone: The junction departs from the called germline gene at one end, perhaps through a read error. The chain employs TRBV7-9 and TRBJ2-7; D call uncertain. The CDR3 consists of 11 residues. The germline gives CDR1 SEHNR, CDR2 FQNEAQ (reference sequence). CDR3: CASSYSDEQYF. CDR3 in DNA: TGTGCCAGCAGCTACTCCGACGAGCAGTACTTC.

V and J are TRBV5-4 and TRBJ1-1; a possible D gene is TRBD1 (5 bases). Trimming took 3 bases from V and 11 from J, leaving 14 bases between them. The CDR3 spans 12 residues. Germline V gene lookup returns CDR1 SGHNT and CDR2 YYREEE (reference sequence). CDR3 amino acids: CASSWDGITAFF. DNA for the CDR3: TGTGCCAGCAGCTGGGACGGGATCACCGCTTTCTTT.

The rearrangement joins TRBV18 to TRBJ2-1; no clear D. This CDR3 is 15 amino acids long. V gave up 3 bases and J gave up 8 bases, with 17 bases separating them. From germline, CDR1 is KGHSH and CDR2 LQKENI. This chain's CDR3 is CASSPRASIGDEQFF. Written as DNA, the CDR3 is TGTGCCAGCTCACCCCGGGCCTCGATTGGCGATGAGCAGTTCTTC.

The chain links TRBV24-1 to TRBJ2-2; no definite D call. Germline-derived CDR1 and CDR2 are KGHDR and SFDVKD. Trimming cost V 6 bases and J 0 bases, with 7 bases left between them. CDR3 length equals 14 residues. The CDR3 is CATSYGSNTGELFF. The DNA for the CDR3 is TGTGCCACCAGTTATGGGTCGAACACCGGGGAGCTGTTTTTT.

This chain uses TRBV7-3 with TRBJ2-3, with 9 bases fitting TRBD2. With V trimmed by 2 bases and J by 4 bases, 1 base remained unmatched. Germline loops: CDR1 SGHTA, CDR2 FQGTGA. This CDR3 has 14 residues. The CDR3, as DNA: TGTGCCAGCAGCTTAGCGGGAGGGTCAGATACGCAGTATTTT. Encoded protein: CASSLAGGSDTQYF.

The chain links TRBV28 to TRBJ2-1, with a tentative D call TRBD2 (6 bases). CDR3 length: 16 amino acids. Between the trimmed V and J ends, which lost 6 bases and 7 bases, there was a span of 22 bases. Germline CDR1 is MDHEN and CDR2 is SYDVKM. The CDR3 region has the DNA TGTGCCAGCAGCCCTAGTTCAGGGACTCTCCGGAATGAGCAGTTCTTC. The encoded protein is CASSPSSGTLRNEQFF. Variable domain in full (rest from reference TRBV28 and TRBJ2-1): DVKVTQSSRYLVKRTGEKVFLECVQDMDHENMFWYRQDPGLGLRLIYFSYDVKMKEKGDIPEGYSVSREKKERFSLILESASTNQTSMYLCASSPSSGTLRNEQFFGPGTRLTVL.

This chain links TRBV28 with TRBJ1-5; D remains ambiguous. Trimming took off 5 bases at V and 10 bases at J, with 21 bases between the two ends. The CDR3 sequence is 15 residues long. The germline V gene encodes CDR1 MDHEN and CDR2 SYDVKM. The CDR3 sequence: CASSPPKPAPNPQHF. The CDR3 region has the DNA TGTGCCAGCAGTCCTCCCAAGCCCGCCCCAAACCCCCAGCATTTT.

V is TRBV7-2 and J is TRBJ2-5, with D unclear. The CDR3 extends over 13 amino acids. CDR1 and CDR2 from the germline V gene are SGHTA and FQGNSA. The germline V and J ends were trimmed by 5 bases and 5 bases, with 12 bases remaining between them. CDR3 amino acids: CASSPPVPETQYF. The CDR3 DNA sequence: TGTGCCAGCAGCCCCCCGGTGCCGGAGACCCAGTACTTC.

The gene calls are TRBV29-1 and TRBJ1-1, with 7 bases matching TRBD1. Trimming cost V 4 bases and J 0 bases; bases outside gene matches: 11. The CDR3 loop spans 16 amino acids. The V gene's germline CDR1 is SQVTM and CDR2 ANQGSEA. CDR3 coding DNA: TGCAGCGTTGGAGTGCAGGGGGGAAACGTGAACACTGAAGCTTTCTTT. Protein: CSVGVQGGNVNTEAFF.

This sequence joins TRBV7-9 and TRBJ2-1, with TRBD2 as a possible D gene (6 bases). Trimming shortened V by 1 base and J by 12 bases, and 19 bases separated the two germline ends. Germline CDR1 reads SEHNR; CDR2 reads FQNEAQ (reference sequence). The CDR3 consists of 15 residues. CDR3 bases: TGTGCCAGCAGCTTAGGAAGCGGGCTCCGCATCGGGCAGTTCTTC. Protein product: CASSLGSGLRIGQFF.

This rearrangement joins TRBV30 to TRBJ1-4; D unresolved. V lost 0 bases and J lost 8, with 7 bases in between. The CDR3 is 12 residues long. Germline CDR1 reads GTSNPN; CDR2 reads SVGIG (reference sequence). For the CDR3, the DNA is TGTGCCTGGAGTGTCGCTAGCGAAAAACTGTTTTTT. Translated, it gives CAWSVASEKLFF.

J is TRBJ2-4 and V is TRBV7-8; no clear D gene. V was trimmed by 5 bases and J by 0 bases, leaving 14 bases between them. This CDR3 is built from 16 residues. CDR1 and CDR2 from the germline V gene are SGHVS and FQNEAQ. The CDR3 DNA follows: TGTGCCAGCAGCCCGGCGGCGGTGGTAGCCAAAAACATTCAGTACTTC. Encoded protein: CASSPAAVVAKNIQYF.

The chain employs TRBV7-2 and TRBJ2-7, with a possible D match to TRBD2 (7 bases). Trimming cost V 4 bases and J 5 bases, with 15 bases left between them. The CDR3 covers 14 residues. Germline V gene sequence: CDR1 SGHTA, CDR2 FQGNSA. As DNA, the CDR3 is TGTGCCAGCAGCTCGGGGGTAGGGGGGGACGAGCAGTACTTC. Translating gives CASSSGVGGDEQYF. Looking up the rest from reference TRBV7-2 and TRBJ2-7 gives the full variable domain: GAGVSQSPSNKVTEKGKDVELRCDPISGHTALYWYRQSLGQGLEFLIYFQGNSAPDKSGLPSDRFSAERTGGSVSTLTIQRTQQEDSAVYLCASSSGVGGDEQYFGPGTRLTVT.

V gene TRBV28 combines with J gene TRBJ2-6; no definite D call. CDR1 MDHEN and CDR2 SYDVKM come from the germline V gene. CDR3 size: 13 residues. Trimming shortened V by 9 bases and J by 4 bases, and 10 bases separated the two germline ends. CDR3 region: CASTGSGANVLTF. The CDR3 DNA sequence: TGTGCCAGTACCGGGTCGGGGGCCAACGTCCTGACTTTC.

The genes are TRBV19 and TRBJ2-3; 8 nucleotides match TRBD2. CDR1 LNHDA and CDR2 SQIVND come from the germline V gene (reference sequence). This CDR3 is built from 14 residues. Trimming removed 7 bases from V and 1 base from J; junction bases left unmatched: 4. CDR3 sequence reads: CASKREHGTDTQYF. The DNA of the CDR3 is TGTGCCAGTAAGCGGGAGCACGGCACAGATACGCAGTATTTT.

This clone has ten or more counts. This chain joins TRBV6-4 and TRBJ1-1; D unclear. The V and J ends lost 3 bases and 1 base respectively, with 6 bases between them. Germline CDR1 is MRHNA and CDR2 is SNTAGT. This CDR3 has 13 amino acids. Here the CDR3 DNA reads TGTGCCAGCAGTGAACGAGGGAACACTGAAGCTTTCTTT. It translates to CASSERGNTEAFF.

The chain joins TRBV7-6 to TRBJ2-2; D gene ambiguous. Trimming left V 4 bases short and J 0 bases short, with 3 bases between. Germline CDR1 SGHVS, CDR2 FNYEAQ. The CDR3 has 13 amino acids. In DNA, the CDR3 is TGTGCCAGCAGCTACCCGAACACCGGGGAGCTGTTTTTT. It is translated as CASSYPNTGELFF. Full variable domain (missing parts from reference TRBV7-6 and TRBJ2-2): GAGVSQSPRYKVTKRGQDVALRCDPISGHVSLYWYRQALGQGPEFLTYFNYEAQQDKSGLPNDRFSAERPEGSISTLTIQRTEQRDSAMYRCASSYPNTGELFFGEGSRLTVL.

This clone was picked up a small number of times. The chain carries TRBV28 and TRBJ2-7; 9 bases agree with TRBD1. J was trimmed by 3 bases and V by 4 bases; bases with no gene match: 10. Germline values: CDR1 MDHEN, CDR2 SYDVKM. CDR3 length equals 16 residues. Written as DNA, the CDR3 is TGTGCCAGCAGTTCCATTACAGGGGGCATGGGCTACGAGCAGTACTTC. This sequence encodes CASSSITGGMGYEQYF.